This T cell receptor (beta chain) was profiled in a study of identifying expanded T cells in peripheral blood. Overall study results and limits: Over two and four weeks, about 17 and 20 clones changed, versus around 1.1 between replicates. Variance in clone template counts between approximately two-week samples significantly increased with total template count across all healthy donors.

Trimming stripped 5 bases from V and 7 bases from J, with 12 bases between. The length of the CDR3 is 13 residues. Per germline, CDR1 LNHDA and CDR2 SQIVND (reference sequence). Libraries were prepared by immunoSEQ multiplex PCR; TCRdb keeps only in-frame clonotypes and omits some of them. The sample includes about 78,000 clones, approximately 85% of them seen just once. With regard to this clone: Its specificity is unknown.

During the collection period, no donor immune events like infections were recorded. The sequenced material came from blood. The V gene is TRBV19, the J gene TRBJ1-5; D might be TRBD1 (6 bases). This sequence originates from a person between 18 and 75 years old in good health. The CDR3 DNA reads as TGTGCCAGTAGTGGCCAGGGGCGGCAGCCCCAGCATTTT. Residues: CASSGQGRQPQHF.